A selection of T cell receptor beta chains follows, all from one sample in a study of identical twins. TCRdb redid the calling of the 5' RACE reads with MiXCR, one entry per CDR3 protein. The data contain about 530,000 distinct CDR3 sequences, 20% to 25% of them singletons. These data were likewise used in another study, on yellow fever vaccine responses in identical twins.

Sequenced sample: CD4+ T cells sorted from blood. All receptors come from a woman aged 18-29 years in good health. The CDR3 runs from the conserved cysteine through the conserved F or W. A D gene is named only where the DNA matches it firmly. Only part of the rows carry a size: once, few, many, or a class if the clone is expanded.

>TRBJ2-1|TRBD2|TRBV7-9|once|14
TGTGCCAGCAGCTTAGGGACTAGCTGGACTGAGCAGTTCTTC
CASSLGTSWTEQFF
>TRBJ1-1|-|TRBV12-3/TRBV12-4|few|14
TGTGCCAGCAGTTTATCAGGGGAGAGGGTTGAAGCTTTCTTT
CASSLSGERVEAFF
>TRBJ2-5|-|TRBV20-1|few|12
TGCAGTGCCACTGTGGGGGTGGAGACCCAGTACTTC
CSATVGVETQYF
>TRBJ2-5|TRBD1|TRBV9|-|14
TGTGCCAGCAGCCCTAGACAGGGGTTAGAGACCCAGTACTTC
CASSPRQGLETQYF
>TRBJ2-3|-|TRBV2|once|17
TGTGCCAGCAGTGAATACGGTCTAGGCGGAACCACAGATACGCAGTATTTT
CASSEYGLGGTTDTQYF
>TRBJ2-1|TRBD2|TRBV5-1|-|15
TGCGCCAGCAGCTTAGGGACTAGCGGGGCCTATGAGCAGTTCTTC
CASSLGTSGAYEQFF
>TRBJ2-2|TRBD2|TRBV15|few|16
TGTGCCACAACCCTAGCGGGAGGCGCGAACACCGGGGAGCTGTTTTTT
CATTLAGGANTGELFF
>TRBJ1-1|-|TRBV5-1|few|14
TGCGCCAGCAGCTCTCGACTAGGGGACACTGAAGCTTTCTTT
CASSSRLGDTEAFF
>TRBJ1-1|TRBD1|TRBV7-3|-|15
TGTGCCAGCAGCTTAGCCGGACAGGCGGGCACTGAAGCTTTCTTT
CASSLAGQAGTEAFF
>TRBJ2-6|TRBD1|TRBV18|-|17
TGTGCCAGCGGAGCAGGGGGATTGGGATCTGGGGCCAACGTCCTGACTTTC
CASGAGGLGSGANVLTF
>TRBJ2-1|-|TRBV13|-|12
TGTGCCAGCAGCCCTACGGGGCCTCGGAAGTTCTTC
CASSPTGPRKFF
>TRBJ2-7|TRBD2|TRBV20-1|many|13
TGCAGTGCAAAAAGGGAGGGCCACTACGAGCAGTACTTC
CSAKREGHYEQYF
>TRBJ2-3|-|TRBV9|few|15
TGTGCCAGCAGCCCACTAGGCCTCACCACAGATACGCAGTATTTT
CASSPLGLTTDTQYF
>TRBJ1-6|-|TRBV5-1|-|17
TGCGCCAGCAGAACTGCCGGGACACCGGAGAGTAATTCACCCCTCCACTTT
CASRTAGTPESNSPLHF
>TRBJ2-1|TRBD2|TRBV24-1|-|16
TGTGCCACCAGTGATTCTCTAGCGGGGGGCTACAATGAGCAGTTCTTC
CATSDSLAGGYNEQFF
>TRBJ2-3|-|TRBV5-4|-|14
TGTGCCAGCAGCTTGCCGGGTTTACCAGATACGCAGTATTTT
CASSLPGLPDTQYF
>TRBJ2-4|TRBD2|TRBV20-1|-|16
TGCAGTGCACTTGGACTAGCGGGACCAACCAAAAACATTCAGTACTTC
CSALGLAGPTKNIQYF
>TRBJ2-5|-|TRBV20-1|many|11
TGCAGTGCAGCGGACCAAGAGACCCAGTACTTC
CSAADQETQYF
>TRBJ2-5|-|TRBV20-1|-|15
TGCAGTGCTAGAGACTCACAGGGCCAGTCCGAGACCCAGTACTTC
CSARDSQGQSETQYF
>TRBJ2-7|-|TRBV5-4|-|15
TGTGCCAGCAGCTTCAAAAGCGGAGGGACCTACGAGCAGTACTTC
CASSFKSGGTYEQYF
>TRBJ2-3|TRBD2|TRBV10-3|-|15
TGTGCCATCACCTCTAGCGGGAGGGCCCCAGATACGCAGTATTTT
CAITSSGRAPDTQYF
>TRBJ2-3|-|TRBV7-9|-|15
TGTGCCAGCTGCGGGGACTCACTCCCCACAGATACGCAGTATTTT
CASCGDSLPTDTQYF
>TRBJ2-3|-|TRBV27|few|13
TGTGCCAGCAGTTCCTCGTACACAGATACGCAGTATTTT
CASSSSYTDTQYF
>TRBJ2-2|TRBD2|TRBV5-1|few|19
TGCGCCAGCAGCTTGGAACCCACGGGGACTAGCGGGAACACCGGGGAGCTGTTTTTT
CASSLEPTGTSGNTGELFF
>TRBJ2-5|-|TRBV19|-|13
TGTGCCAGTAGTACTTACATCCAAGAGACCCAGTACTTC
CASSTYIQETQYF
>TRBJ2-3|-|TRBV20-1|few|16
TGCAGTGCTTCTCCCCGGGGCCTTCCTCGCACAGATACGCAGTATTTT
CSASPRGLPRTDTQYF
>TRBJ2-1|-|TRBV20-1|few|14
TGCAGTGCTAGCTCGAGGGGGGAAAACCAACTGGAGTTCTTC
CSASSRGENQLEFF
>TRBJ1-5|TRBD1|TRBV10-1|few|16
TGCGCCAGCAGGACCGGGACAGGGGCGCTCGATCAGCCCCAGCATTTT
CASRTGTGALDQPQHF
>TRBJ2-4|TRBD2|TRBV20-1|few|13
TGCAGTGCAAGGACTAGCGGGATAGACATTCAGTACTTC
CSARTSGIDIQYF
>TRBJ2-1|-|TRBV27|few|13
TGTGCCAGCAGTTTAACATGGGTTTATGAGCAGTTCTTC
CASSLTWVYEQFF
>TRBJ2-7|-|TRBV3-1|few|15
TGTGCCAGCAGCCAAGTCCCCCGGGGACCCTACGAGCAGTACTTC
CASSQVPRGPYEQYF
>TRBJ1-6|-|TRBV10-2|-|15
TGCGCCAGCAGTGCGATAGACTGGCGGAATTCACCCCTCCACTTT
CASSAIDWRNSPLHF
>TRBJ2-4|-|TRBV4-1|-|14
TGCGCCAGCAGCCAAATCAGAGGGGATTACATTCAGTACTTC
CASSQIRGDYIQYF
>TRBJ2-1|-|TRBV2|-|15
TGTGCCAGCAGTGATGCGAGCGGTTCCTACAATGAGCAGTTCTTC
CASSDASGSYNEQFF
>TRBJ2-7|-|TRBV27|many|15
TGTGCCAGTACGCCCCGTGGCGTCAGCTCCTACGAGCAGTACTTC
CASTPRGVSSYEQYF
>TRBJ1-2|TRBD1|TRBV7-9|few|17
TGTGCCAGCAGCCGGACTACTACAGGGGAGATATCCTATGGCTACACCTTC
CASSRTTTGEISYGYTF
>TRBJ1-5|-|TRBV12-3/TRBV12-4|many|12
TGTGCCAGCAGTTCAGTACGGGAGCCCCAGCATTTT
CASSSVREPQHF
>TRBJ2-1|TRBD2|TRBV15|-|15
TGTGCCACCAGAGGGCTAGCGGGGAACTACAATGAGCAGTTCTTC
CATRGLAGNYNEQFF
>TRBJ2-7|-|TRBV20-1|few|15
TGCAGTGCTAGAGTCTGGACCCACCCTTCCTACGAGCAGTACTTC
CSARVWTHPSYEQYF
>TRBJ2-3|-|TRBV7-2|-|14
TGTGCCAGCAGCTTAGACAGGGCGGCAGATACGCAGTATTTT
CASSLDRAADTQYF
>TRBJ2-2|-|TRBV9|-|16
TGTGCCAGCAGCGTAGGACGGGTCCTGAACACCGGGGAGCTGTTTTTT
CASSVGRVLNTGELFF
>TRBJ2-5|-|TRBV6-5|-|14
TGTGCCAGCAGTTACTCGCTGGGGATTCTTGACCAGTACTTC
CASSYSLGILDQYF
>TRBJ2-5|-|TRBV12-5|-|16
TGTGCTAGTGGTTTGGTAGGGACCGGGAAGCAAGAGACCCAGTACTTC
CASGLVGTGKQETQYF
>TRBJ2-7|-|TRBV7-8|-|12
TGTGCCAGCAGCTTAGCGACCGCAACTAGGTACTTC
CASSLATATRYF
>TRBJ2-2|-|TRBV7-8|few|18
TGTGCCAGCAGCCCCCGTGTGAGCGGAGTGGAGAGCACCGGGGAGCTGTTTTTT
CASSPRVSGVESTGELFF
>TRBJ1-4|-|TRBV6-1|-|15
TGTGCCAGCAGTCGGTTTAGCTCGGCTAATGAAAAACTGTTTTTT
CASSRFSSANEKLFF
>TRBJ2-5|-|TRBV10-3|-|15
TGTGCCATCAGTGACCCGGTCTGGGTCGGAGAGACCCAGTACTTC
CAISDPVWVGETQYF
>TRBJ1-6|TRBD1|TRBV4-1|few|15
TGCGCCAGCAGATCCCCCGGGACAGGGAATTCACCCCTCCACTTT
CASRSPGTGNSPLHF
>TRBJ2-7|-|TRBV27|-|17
TGTGCCAGCAGCCTATCCGGTGGCAGGGCTAATTACTACGAGCAGTACTTC
CASSLSGGRANYYEQYF
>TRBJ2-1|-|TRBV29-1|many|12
TGCAGCGTTCGGTATAGTTACAATGAGCAGTTCTTC
CSVRYSYNEQFF
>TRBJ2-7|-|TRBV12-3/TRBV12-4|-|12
TGTGCCAGCAGCCAACGACCTTACGAGCAGTACTTC
CASSQRPYEQYF
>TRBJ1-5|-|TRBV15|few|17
TGTGCCACCAGCAGAGATCGCTTTTTTCGTAGCAATCAGCCCCAGCATTTT
CATSRDRFFRSNQPQHF
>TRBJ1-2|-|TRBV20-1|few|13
TGCAGTGCTAGAGATACAGCCTATGGGGGCTACACCTTC
CSARDTAYGGYTF
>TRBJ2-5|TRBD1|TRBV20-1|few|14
TGCAGTGCTACGGACAGGGGGTACCAAGAGACCCAGTACTTC
CSATDRGYQETQYF
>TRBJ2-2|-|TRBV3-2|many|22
TGTGCCAGCAGCCAGAGAAAACCATCTATAGGGGACTACGCTACGAACACCGGGGAGCTGTTTTTT
CASSQRKPSIGDYATNTGELFF
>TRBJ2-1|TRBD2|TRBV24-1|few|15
TGTGCCACCAGTGTTTCCAGCGGGAGTGCCAATGAGCAGTTCTTC
CATSVSSGSANEQFF
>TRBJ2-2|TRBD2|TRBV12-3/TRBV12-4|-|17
TGTGCCAGCAGCCGACGGACTAGCTGGGAAAACACCGGGGAGCTGTTTTTT
CASSRRTSWENTGELFF
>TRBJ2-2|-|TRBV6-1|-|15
TGTGCCAGCAGCCCCCGACGGACCCTCACCGGGGAGCTGTTTTTT
CASSPRRTLTGELFF
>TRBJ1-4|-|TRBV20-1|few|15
TGCAGTGCTCGGGCCCCCGGCAGGACTAATGAAAAACTGTTTTTT
CSARAPGRTNEKLFF